Listed here is a single TCR beta chain. The data derive from a study of technical replicates of blood from a few donors. In germline, CDR1 is SGHRS, CDR2 YFSETQ. The CDR3 has 13 amino acids. The germline V and J ends were trimmed by 3 bases and 0 bases, with 5 bases remaining between them. Sequencing was performed with immunoSEQ multiplex PCR; in TCRdb, only in-frame clones are kept and a portion is missing. The sample holds roughly 87,000 clones, about 94% seen once. The chain couples TRBV5-1 to TRBJ2-3; D remains unclear. The clonotype was recovered from a human donor in good health. The sequenced sample was T cells isolated from PBMCs. The CDR3 region has the DNA TGCGCCAGCAGCTGGCTTAGCACAGATACGCAGTATTTT. Residues: CASSWLSTDTQYF.